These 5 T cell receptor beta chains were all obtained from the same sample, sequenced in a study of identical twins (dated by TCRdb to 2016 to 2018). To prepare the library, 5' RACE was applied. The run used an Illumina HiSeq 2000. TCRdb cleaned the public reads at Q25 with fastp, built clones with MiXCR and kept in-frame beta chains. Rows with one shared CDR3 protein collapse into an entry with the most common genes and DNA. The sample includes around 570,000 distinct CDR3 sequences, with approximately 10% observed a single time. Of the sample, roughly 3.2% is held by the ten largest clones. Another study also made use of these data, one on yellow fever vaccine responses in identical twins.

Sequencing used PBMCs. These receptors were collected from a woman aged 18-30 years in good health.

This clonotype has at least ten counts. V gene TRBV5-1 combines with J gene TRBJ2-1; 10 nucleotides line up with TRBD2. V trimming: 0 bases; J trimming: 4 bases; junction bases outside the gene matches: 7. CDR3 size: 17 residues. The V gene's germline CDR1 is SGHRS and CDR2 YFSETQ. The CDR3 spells CASSLGAGGRNYNEQFF. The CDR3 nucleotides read TGCGCCAGCAGCTTGGGAGCGGGGGGGAGGAATTACAATGAGCAGTTCTTC.

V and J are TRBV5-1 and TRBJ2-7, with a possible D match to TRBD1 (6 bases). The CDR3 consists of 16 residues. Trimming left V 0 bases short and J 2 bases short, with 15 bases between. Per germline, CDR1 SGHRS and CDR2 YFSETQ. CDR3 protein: CASSLEPGQYTYEQYF. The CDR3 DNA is TGCGCCAGCAGCTTGGAACCGGGACAATATACCTACGAGCAGTACTTC.

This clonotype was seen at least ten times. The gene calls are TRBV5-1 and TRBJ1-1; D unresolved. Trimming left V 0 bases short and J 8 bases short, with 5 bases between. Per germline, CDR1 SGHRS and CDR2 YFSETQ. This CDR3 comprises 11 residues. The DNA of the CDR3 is TGCGCCAGCAGCTTGGGTCTGGAAGCTTTCTTT. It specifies CASSLGLEAFF.

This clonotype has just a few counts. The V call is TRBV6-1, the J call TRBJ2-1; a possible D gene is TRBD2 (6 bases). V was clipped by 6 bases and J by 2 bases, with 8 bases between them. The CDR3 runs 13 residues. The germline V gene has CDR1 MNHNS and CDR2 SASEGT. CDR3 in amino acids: CASRLAPYNEQFF. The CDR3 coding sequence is TGTGCCAGCAGACTAGCCCCCTACAATGAGCAGTTCTTC.

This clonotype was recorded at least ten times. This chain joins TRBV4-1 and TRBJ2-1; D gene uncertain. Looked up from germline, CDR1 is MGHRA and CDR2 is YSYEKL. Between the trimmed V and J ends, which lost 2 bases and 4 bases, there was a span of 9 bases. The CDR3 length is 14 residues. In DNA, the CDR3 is TGCGCCAGCAGCCAAAGACCAGATTACAATGAGCAGTTCTTC. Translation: CASSQRPDYNEQFF.